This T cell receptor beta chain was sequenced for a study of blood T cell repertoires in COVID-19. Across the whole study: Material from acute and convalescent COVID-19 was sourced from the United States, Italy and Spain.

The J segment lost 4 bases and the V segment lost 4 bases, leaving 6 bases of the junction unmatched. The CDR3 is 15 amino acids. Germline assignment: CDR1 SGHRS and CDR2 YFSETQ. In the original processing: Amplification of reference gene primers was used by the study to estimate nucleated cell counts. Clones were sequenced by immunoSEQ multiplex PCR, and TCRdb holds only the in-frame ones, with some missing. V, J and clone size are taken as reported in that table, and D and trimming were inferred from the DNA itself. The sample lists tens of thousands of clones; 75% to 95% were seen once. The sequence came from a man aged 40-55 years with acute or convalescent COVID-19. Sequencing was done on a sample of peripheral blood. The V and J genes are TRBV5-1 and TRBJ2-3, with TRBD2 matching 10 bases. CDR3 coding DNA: TGCGCCAGCAGCGAAGCGGGAGGGCCGCCAGATACGCAGTATTTT. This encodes CASSEAGGPPDTQYF.